The source of this T cell receptor beta chain is a study of cytomegalovirus exposure and HLA in healthy donors. General study points: Analysis was carried out at a later point, and it linked a missense DCLRE1C variant to TCR beta V- and J-gene trimming.

Regarding this clone: Its specificity is unknown.

Germline CDR1 is MGHDK and CDR2 is SYGVNS. The V end lost 7 bases, the J end lost 3 bases, and 7 bases lay between the germline ends. The CDR3 sequence is 11 residues long. PCR was performed using 60 Vbeta and 13 Jbeta primers. The protocol was immunoSEQ multiplex PCR, while the TCRdb copy is restricted to in-frame clones and leaves out a portion. The table includes about 110,000 clones, around 77% detected once. This TCR derives from a woman aged 25 to 39 in good health and CMV-seropositive. The rearrangement joins TRBV25-1 to TRBJ2-7; no clear D gene. Sample: PBMCs. CDR3 DNA sequence: TGTGCCAGCACCGCAGGCTACGAGCAGTACTTC. This encodes CASTAGYEQYF.